Below, 12 T cell receptor beta chains from the same sample are listed, as sequenced in a study of T cells in Graves' hyperthyroidism and ophthalmopathy. What was amplified from RNA transcripts were TCR beta CDR3 regions. Researchers ran a first-round RT-PCR on the TCR CDR3 using the HTBI primer set. Via MiXCR, TCRdb re-called the multiplex PCR reads, giving one row per CDR3 protein. The data contain about 690,000 distinct CDR3 sequences, around 15% of them singletons. Input material: blood. The receptors shown here come from a man aged 50 to 59 with Graves' hyperthyroidism.

In this sample, this clonotype turned up many times. The chain joins TRBV6-5 to TRBJ1-5; D is ambiguous. The CDR3 contains 14 residues. Deletions cut 5 bases from V and 3 bases from J, with 11 bases between. Germline CDR1 is MNHEY and CDR2 is SVGAGI. The chain's CDR3 is CASSIHGNNQPQHF. The CDR3 DNA is TGTGCCAGCAGTATACACGGTAACAATCAGCCCCAGCATTTT.

This clonotype was counted at least ten times. The V and J genes are TRBV6-1 and TRBJ2-4, with D possibly being TRBD2 (6 bases). There are 14 residues in the CDR3. The V gene's germline CDR1 is MNHNS and CDR2 SASEGT. V was pared by 3 bases and J by 9 bases, with 15 bases between. CDR3 DNA sequence: TGTGCCAGCAGTGAGATAGCGGCAGATGGCATTCAGTACTTC. Amino acid sequence: CASSEIAADGIQYF.

The chain links TRBV11-2 to TRBJ1-2, with D unclear. The CDR3 length is 15 residues. The germline CDR1 and CDR2 sequences are SGHAT and FQNNGV. The V gene lost 4 bases and the J gene lost 8 bases, with 20 bases spanning the gap. The CDR3 loop is CASSSWTLGSFGYTF. The CDR3 DNA is TGTGCCAGCAGCTCGTGGACCCTGGGATCCTTCGGCTACACCTTC.

This clonotype was detected many times. The chain uses TRBV28 and TRBJ1-5; D remains ambiguous. The CDR3 length is 12 residues. Trimming removed 5 bases from V and 11 bases from J, with 13 bases in between. Germline V gene data show CDR1 as MDHEN and CDR2 as SYDVKM. This CDR3 is CASSPRIDAQHF. The CDR3 coding sequence is TGTGCCAGCAGTCCTCGCATCGATGCCCAGCATTTT.

The gene calls are TRBV5-1 and TRBJ2-2, with 8 positions matching TRBD1. The ends lost 3 bases at V and 3 bases at J; junction bases unmatched: 4. The CDR3 is made up of 15 amino acids. Germline CDR1 is SGHRS and CDR2 is YFSETQ. This chain's CDR3 is CASSSGQGYTGELFF. CDR3 bases: TGCGCCAGCAGCTCCGGACAGGGCTACACCGGGGAGCTGTTTTTT.

This clonotype showed up many times. The gene calls are TRBV27 and TRBJ1-1; tentative D call: TRBD1 (6 bases). CDR1 MNHEY and CDR2 SMNVEV come from the germline V gene (reference sequence). V was clipped by 7 bases and J by 1 base, with 16 bases between them. The CDR3 spans 15 residues. The CDR3 bases are TGTGCCAGCATCAGGGCCTGGGACAAGAACACTGAAGCTTTCTTT. This codes for CASIRAWDKNTEAFF.

This clonotype showed up many times. The chain has TRBV2 and TRBJ2-2; the D is unclear. Trimming cost V 5 bases and J 1 base, with 14 bases left between them. Germline loops: CDR1 SNHLY, CDR2 FYNNEI. The CDR3 consists of 16 residues. As DNA, the CDR3 is TGTGCCAGCAGTAAGAGACTGAACCTGAACACCGGGGAGCTGTTTTTT. It specifies CASSKRLNLNTGELFF.

J is TRBJ1-5 and V is TRBV28, with a possible D match to TRBD1 (6 bases). Trimming cost V 7 bases and J 8 bases, with 15 bases left between them. The CDR3 contains 13 residues. Germline CDR1 reads MDHEN; CDR2 reads SYDVKM. The CDR3 is CASNWDTGEPQHF. CDR3 bases: TGTGCCAGCAATTGGGACACCGGCGAGCCCCAGCATTTT. The full variable domain, its missing parts supplied by reference TRBV28 and TRBJ1-5, is DVKVTQSSRYLVKRTGEKVFLECVQDMDHENMFWYRQDPGLGLRLIYFSYDVKMKEKGDIPEGYSVSREKKERFSLILESASTNQTSMYLCASNWDTGEPQHFGDGTRLSIL.

This chain connects TRBV6-4 to TRBJ2-1; TRBD2 aligns across 10 bases. V was pared by 0 bases and J by 4 bases, with 3 bases of the junction left unmatched. Per germline, CDR1 MRHNA and CDR2 SNTAGT. CDR3 size: 16 residues. Here the CDR3 reads CASSDSGTSDYNEQFF. The CDR3 DNA sequence: TGTGCCAGCAGTGACTCGGGGACTAGCGATTACAATGAGCAGTTCTTC.

Many counts were recorded for this clonotype. In DNA, the CDR3 is TGTGCCAGCCTCAACGGCCCGAACACCGGGGAGCTGTTTTTT. Translation: CASLNGPNTGELFF. This sequence joins TRBV28 and TRBJ2-2; D gene uncertain. The germline V gene encodes CDR1 MDHEN and CDR2 SYDVKM. V was clipped by 8 bases and J by 0 bases, with 10 bases between them. The length of the CDR3 is 14 residues.

In this sample, this clonotype turned up many times. This chain links TRBV19 with TRBJ1-1; TRBD1 might be the D (5 bases). With 5 bases removed from V and 4 bases from J, the gap between germline ends came to 11 bases. CDR3 length: 13 amino acids. CDR1 is LNHDA and CDR2 is SQIVND in the germline V gene (reference sequence). The DNA of the CDR3 is TGTGCCAGTAGTGACCAAGGGGTCACTGAAGCTTTCTTT. It encodes CASSDQGVTEAFF.

This clonotype was detected ten times or more. The chain combines TRBV12-3 or TRBV12-4 with TRBJ2-7; the match to TRBD1 covers 10 bases. This CDR3 is built from 14 residues. V shed 6 bases and J 5 bases; nucleotides not matched to a gene: 7. The CDR3 here is CASSRGTGVHEQYF. CDR3 in DNA: TGTGCCAGCAGCCGTGGGACAGGGGTACACGAGCAGTACTTC.